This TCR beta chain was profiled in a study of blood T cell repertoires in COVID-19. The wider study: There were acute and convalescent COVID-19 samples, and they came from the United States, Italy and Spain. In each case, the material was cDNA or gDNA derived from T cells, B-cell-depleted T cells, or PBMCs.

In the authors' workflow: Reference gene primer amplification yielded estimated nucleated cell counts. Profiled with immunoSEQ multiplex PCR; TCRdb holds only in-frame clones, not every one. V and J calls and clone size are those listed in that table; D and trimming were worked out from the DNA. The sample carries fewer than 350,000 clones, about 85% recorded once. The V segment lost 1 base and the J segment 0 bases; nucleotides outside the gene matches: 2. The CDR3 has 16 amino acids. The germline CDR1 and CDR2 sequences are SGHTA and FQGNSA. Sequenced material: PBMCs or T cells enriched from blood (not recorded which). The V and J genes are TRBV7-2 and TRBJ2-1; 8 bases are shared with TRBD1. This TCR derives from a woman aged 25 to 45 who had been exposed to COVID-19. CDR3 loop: CASSLVGTGSYNEQFF. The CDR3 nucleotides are TGTGCCAGCAGCTTAGTTGGGACAGGCTCCTACAATGAGCAGTTCTTC. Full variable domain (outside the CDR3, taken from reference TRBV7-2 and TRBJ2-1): GAGVSQSPSNKVTEKGKDVELRCDPISGHTALYWYRQSLGQGLEFLIYFQGNSAPDKSGLPSDRFSAERTGGSVSTLTIQRTQQEDSAVYLCASSLVGTGSYNEQFFGPGTRLTVL.